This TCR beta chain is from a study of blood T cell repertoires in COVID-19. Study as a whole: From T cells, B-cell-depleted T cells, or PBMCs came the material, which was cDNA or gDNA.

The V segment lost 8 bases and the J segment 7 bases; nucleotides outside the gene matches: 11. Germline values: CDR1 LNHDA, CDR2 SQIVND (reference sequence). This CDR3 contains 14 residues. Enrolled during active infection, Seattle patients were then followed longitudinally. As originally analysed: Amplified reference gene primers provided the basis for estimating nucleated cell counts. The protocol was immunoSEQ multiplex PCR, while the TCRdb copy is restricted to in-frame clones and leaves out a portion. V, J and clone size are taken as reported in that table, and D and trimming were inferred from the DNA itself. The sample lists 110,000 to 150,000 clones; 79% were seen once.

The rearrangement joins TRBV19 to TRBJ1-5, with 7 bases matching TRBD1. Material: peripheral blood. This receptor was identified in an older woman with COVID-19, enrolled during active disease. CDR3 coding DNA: TGTGCCAGTCGAGAACAGGGGATAAGGCAGCCCCAGCATTTT. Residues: CASREQGIRQPQHF. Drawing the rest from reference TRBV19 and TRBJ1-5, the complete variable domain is DGGITQSPKYLFRKEGQNVTLSCEQNLNHDAMYWYRQDPGQGLRLIYYSQIVNDFQKGDIAEGYSVSREKKESFPLTVTSAQKNPTAFYLCASREQGIRQPQHFGDGTRLSIL.